The 9 T cell receptor beta chains in this list originate from one sample, sequenced in a study of T cells in Graves' hyperthyroidism and ophthalmopathy (dated 2019 in TCRdb). Library method: multiplex PCR. The reads were generated on an Illumina HiSeq 2000. The TCR beta CDR3 regions were amplified from RNA transcripts. For the first round of RT-PCR on the TCR CDR3, the HTBI primer set was used together with the Qiagen OneStep RT-PCR kit. The raw public data were reprocessed by TCRdb itself: fastp quality trimming at Q25, MiXCR clonotype calling, in-frame beta chains only. Every distinct CDR3 protein forms one entry, paired with its most common genes and DNA. This sample lists approximately 620,000 distinct CDR3 sequences; around 16% were detected once. The leading ten clones occupy around 3.5% of the sample. The sequencing sample was made of blood. The source is a middle-aged woman with Graves' ophthalmopathy.

The chain uses TRBV20-1 and TRBJ2-1, with 12 bases that match TRBD2. This CDR3 is built from 16 residues. Unmatched junction bases numbered 12, after V lost 4 bases and J lost 8 bases. Looked up from germline, CDR1 is DFQATT and CDR2 is SNEGSKA (reference sequence). This CDR3 is CSAMGPASGGGDEQFF. CDR3 nucleotides: TGCAGTGCTATGGGTCCGGCTAGCGGGGGGGGGGATGAGCAGTTCTTC.

This rearrangement joins TRBV11-1 to TRBJ2-2, with 7 bases identical to TRBD2. Germline trimming cut 1 base from V and 5 bases from J; bases unmatched to any gene: 4. CDR1 and CDR2 from the germline V gene are SGHAT and FQDESV (reference sequence). The CDR3 length is 15 residues. This CDR3 is CASSLGGSETGELFF. DNA of the CDR3: TGTGCCAGCAGCTTAGGCGGGAGTGAGACCGGGGAGCTGTTTTTT. Variable domain in full (rest from reference TRBV11-1 and TRBJ2-2): EAEVAQSPRYKITEKSQAVAFWCDPISGHATLYWYRQILGQGPELLVQFQDESVVDDSQLPKDRFSAERLKGVDSTLKIQPAELGDSAMYLCASSLGGSETGELFFGEGSRLTVL.

This clonotype was seen a few times. This chain uses TRBV20-1 with TRBJ2-3; D ambiguous. V lost 7 bases, J lost 4 bases, and 12 bases lay in between. CDR1 is DFQATT and CDR2 is SNEGSKA in the germline V gene (reference sequence). The CDR3 has 12 amino acids. CDR3 amino acids: CSESPGADTQYF. CDR3 sequence (DNA): TGCAGTGAAAGTCCGGGCGCAGATACGCAGTATTTT.

The CDR3 region has the DNA TGTGCCAGCAGCCAAGATCAGGGTAGCCTCGATAACAATGAGCAGTTCTTC. Amino acids: CASSQDQGSLDNNEQFF. The chain recombines TRBV2 with TRBJ2-1, with D perhaps matching TRBD1 (5 bases). Trimming took 6 bases from V and 5 from J, leaving 23 bases between them. Germline V gene data show CDR1 as SNHLY and CDR2 as FYNNEI. The CDR3 has 17 amino acids.

This clonotype was found many times. This sequence joins TRBV6-1 and TRBJ1-2; D ambiguous. With 7 bases removed from V and 4 bases from J, the gap between germline ends came to 13 bases. The CDR3 has 13 amino acids. Germline V CDR1 and CDR2: MNHNS, SASEGT. CDR3 sequence: CASTPGRGYGYTF. The CDR3 nucleotides are TGTGCCAGCACCCCAGGACGGGGCTATGGCTACACCTTC.

The table lists this clonotype with many counts. The chain recombines TRBV15 with TRBJ2-5; 9 nucleotides line up with TRBD1. This CDR3 is built from 16 residues. J gave up 5 bases and V 3 bases, and 10 bases lay outside the gene matches. CDR1 is LNHNV and CDR2 is YYDKDF in the germline V gene (reference sequence). CDR3 amino acids: CATSSPSGTGLETQYF. CDR3 DNA: TGTGCCACCAGCAGTCCATCCGGGACAGGGTTGGAGACCCAGTACTTC.

V and J are TRBV6-1 and TRBJ2-3; no reliable D call. Germline values: CDR1 MNHNS, CDR2 SASEGT. V lost 3 bases, J lost 9 bases, and 19 bases lay in between. The CDR3 is 15 amino acids. The CDR3 protein is CASSDPVTGSWTQYF. CDR3 coding DNA: TGTGCCAGCAGTGACCCGGTGACGGGCTCCTGGACGCAGTATTTT.

This clonotype was seen at least ten times. The CDR3 nucleotides read TGTGCCAGCAGCTTAGCGGACAGGAGCTATGGCTACACCTTC. This codes for CASSLADRSYGYTF. This rearrangement joins TRBV7-9 to TRBJ1-2; 7 nucleotides match TRBD1. Germline V gene sequence: CDR1 SEHNR, CDR2 FQNEAQ (reference sequence). The CDR3 loop spans 14 amino acids. V was pared by 0 bases and J by 4 bases, with 2 bases of the junction left unmatched.

This clonotype showed up just a few times. The rearrangement joins TRBV5-1 to TRBJ2-1; D not certain. The CDR3 contains 15 residues. V lost 0 bases and J 6 bases, leaving 13 bases between the germline ends. CDR1 and CDR2 from the germline V gene are SGHRS and YFSETQ. CDR3 in DNA: TGCGCCAGCAGCTTGGACACTCCCAATCTCAATGAGCAGTTCTTC. Translation gives CASSLDTPNLNEQFF.